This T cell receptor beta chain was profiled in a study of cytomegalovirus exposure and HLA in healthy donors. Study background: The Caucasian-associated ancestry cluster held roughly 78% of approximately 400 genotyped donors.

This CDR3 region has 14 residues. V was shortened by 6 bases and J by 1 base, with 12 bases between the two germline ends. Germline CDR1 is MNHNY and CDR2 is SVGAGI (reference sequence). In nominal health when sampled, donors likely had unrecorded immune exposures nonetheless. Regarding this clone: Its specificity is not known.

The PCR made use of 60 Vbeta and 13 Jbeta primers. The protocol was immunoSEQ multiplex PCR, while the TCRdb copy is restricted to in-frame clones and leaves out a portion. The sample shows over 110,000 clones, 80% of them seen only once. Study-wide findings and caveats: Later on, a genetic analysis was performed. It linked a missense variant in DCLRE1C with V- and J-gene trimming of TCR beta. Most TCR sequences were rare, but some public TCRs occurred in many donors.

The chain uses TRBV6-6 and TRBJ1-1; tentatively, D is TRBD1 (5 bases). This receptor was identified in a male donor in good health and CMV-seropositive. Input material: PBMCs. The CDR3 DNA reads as TGTGCCAGCAGACTAGGGACTAGGAACACTGAAGCTTTCTTT. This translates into CASRLGTRNTEAFF.